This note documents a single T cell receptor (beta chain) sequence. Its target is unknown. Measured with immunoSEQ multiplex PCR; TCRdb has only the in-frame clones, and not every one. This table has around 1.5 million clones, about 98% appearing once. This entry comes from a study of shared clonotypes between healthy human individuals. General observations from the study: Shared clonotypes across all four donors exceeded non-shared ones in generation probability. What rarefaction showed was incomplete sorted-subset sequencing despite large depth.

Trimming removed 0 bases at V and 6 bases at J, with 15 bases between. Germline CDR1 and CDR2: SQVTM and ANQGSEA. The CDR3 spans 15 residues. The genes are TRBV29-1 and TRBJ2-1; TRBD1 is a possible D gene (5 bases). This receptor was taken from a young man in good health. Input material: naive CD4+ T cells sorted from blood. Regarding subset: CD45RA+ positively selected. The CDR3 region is CSVEDRATVGNEQFF. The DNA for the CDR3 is TGCAGCGTTGAAGATCGGGCGACAGTGGGCAATGAGCAGTTCTTC.